This T cell receptor beta chain came from a study of CD8 T cells in ankylosing spondylitis. Study-level points and caveats: Both synovial fluid and blood in reactive arthritis had previously been reported to carry some motif variants. Enrichment of disease-linked clones was reportedly significant in matched ankylosing spondylitis synovial fluid.

This clonotype was recorded at least ten times. Its matching antigen is unknown. Libraries for TCR beta were made by quantitative 5'-RACE with molecular barcodes. TCRdb redid the calling of the 5' RACE reads with MiXCR, one entry per CDR3 protein. The repertoire holds 200,000 or so distinct CDR3 sequences, with 10% to 15% as singletons. Material: blood, either unsorted or a sorted T cell fraction (not recorded which). The TCR originated in a female donor with ankylosing spondylitis or in good health (not recorded which).

CDR3 sequence: CASSLVTSPGTGELFF. In DNA, the CDR3 is TGTGCCAGCAGCTTAGTGACTAGCCCGGGCACCGGGGAGCTGTTTTTT. The V call is TRBV11-2, the J call TRBJ2-2; 7 nucleotides match TRBD2. The V gene's germline CDR1 is SGHAT and CDR2 FQNNGV. The CDR3 is 16 amino acids. V was clipped by 1 base and J by 4 bases; unmatched bases: 6.